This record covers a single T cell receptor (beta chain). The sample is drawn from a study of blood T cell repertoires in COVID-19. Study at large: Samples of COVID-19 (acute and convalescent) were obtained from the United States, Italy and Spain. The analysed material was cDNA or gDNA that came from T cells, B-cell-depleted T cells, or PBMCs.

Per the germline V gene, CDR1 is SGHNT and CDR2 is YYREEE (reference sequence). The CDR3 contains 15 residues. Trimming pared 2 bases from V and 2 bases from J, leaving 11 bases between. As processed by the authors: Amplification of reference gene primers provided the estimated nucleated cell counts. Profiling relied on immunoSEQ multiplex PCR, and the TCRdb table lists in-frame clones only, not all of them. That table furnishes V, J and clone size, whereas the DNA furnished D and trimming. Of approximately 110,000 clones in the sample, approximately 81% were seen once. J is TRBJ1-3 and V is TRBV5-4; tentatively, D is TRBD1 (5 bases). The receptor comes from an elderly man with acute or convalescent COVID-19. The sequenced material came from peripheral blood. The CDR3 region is CASSLGGGAGNTIYF. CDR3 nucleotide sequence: TGTGCCAGCAGCTTAGGCGGAGGGGCTGGAAACACCATATATTTT. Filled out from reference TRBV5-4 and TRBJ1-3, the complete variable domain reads ETGVTQSPTHLIKTRGQQVTLRCSSQSGHNTVSWYQQALGQGPQFIFQYYREEENGRGNFPPRFSGLQFPNYSSELNVNALELDDSALYLCASSLGGGAGNTIYFGEGSWLTVV.